A selection of T cell receptor beta chains follows, all from one sample in a study of T-cell memory formation after mild COVID-19. In TCRdb, the 5' RACE reads were re-called with MiXCR into one record per CDR3 protein. The sample includes about 260,000 distinct CDR3 sequences, 16% of them seen just once. The sample was PBMCs or a T cell subset sorted from them (not recorded which). The receptors derive from a man younger than 35 who had mild COVID-19 (a few samples of this study predate the infection). Cell type and time point are not known. Each CDR3 is given with its conserved first and last residue. Each record gives: clone size, V gene, J gene, D gene, CDR3 protein, CDR3 DNA. D genes are given only for firm matches. Expanded clones are given a class, and other clones once, few, many or no size at all.

abundance: .
v_gene: TRBV29-1
j_gene: TRBJ2-5
d_gene: .
CDR3aa: CSVEGFGETQYF
CDR3nt: TGCAGCGTTGAAGGGTTTGGCGAGACCCAGTACTTC

abundance: .
v_gene: TRBV20-1
j_gene: TRBJ2-7
d_gene: .
CDR3aa: CSARGRGSYEQYF
CDR3nt: TGCAGTGCTAGAGGGCGGGGCTCCTACGAGCAGTACTTC

abundance: many
v_gene: TRBV14
j_gene: TRBJ2-3
d_gene: .
CDR3aa: CATRERGTDTQYF
CDR3nt: TGTGCCACCCGGGAGCGGGGCACAGATACGCAGTATTTT

abundance: few
v_gene: TRBV2
j_gene: TRBJ2-5
d_gene: .
CDR3aa: CASSGVANDQETQYF
CDR3nt: TGTGCCAGCAGTGGCGTAGCGAACGACCAAGAGACCCAGTACTTC

abundance: few
v_gene: TRBV7-3
j_gene: TRBJ2-1
d_gene: .
CDR3aa: CASSLSAGGNEQFF
CDR3nt: TGTGCCAGCAGCTTAAGTGCAGGGGGGAATGAGCAGTTCTTC

abundance: many
v_gene: TRBV7-2
j_gene: TRBJ2-3
d_gene: .
CDR3aa: CASSPPRGAKGGDTQYF
CDR3nt: TGTGCCAGCAGCCCGCCGAGGGGGGCCAAGGGGGGCGATACGCAGTATTTT

abundance: .
v_gene: TRBV24-1
j_gene: TRBJ2-1
d_gene: TRBD2
CDR3aa: CATSETSGRLNEQFF
CDR3nt: TGTGCCACCAGTGAGACTAGCGGGCGCCTAAATGAGCAGTTCTTC

abundance: .
v_gene: TRBV28
j_gene: TRBJ2-2
d_gene: .
CDR3aa: CASSEGPGELFF
CDR3nt: TGTGCCAGCAGCGAGGGGCCGGGGGAGCTGTTTTTT

abundance: many
v_gene: TRBV7-2
j_gene: TRBJ2-1
d_gene: .
CDR3aa: CASSPRLRQFF
CDR3nt: TGTGCCAGCAGCCCTCGATTGAGGCAGTTCTTC

abundance: .
v_gene: TRBV5-6
j_gene: TRBJ1-3
d_gene: .
CDR3aa: CASSFRSGASGNTIYF
CDR3nt: TGTGCCAGCAGCTTTAGATCGGGAGCCTCTGGAAACACCATATATTTT

abundance: .
v_gene: TRBV7-2
j_gene: TRBJ2-3
d_gene: TRBD2
CDR3aa: CASSAASGGYTDTQYF
CDR3nt: TGTGCCAGCAGCGCAGCTAGCGGGGGATACACAGATACGCAGTATTTT

abundance: few
v_gene: TRBV24-1
j_gene: TRBJ2-3
d_gene: TRBD2
CDR3aa: CATTGGGENTDTQYF
CDR3nt: TGTGCCACCACGGGCGGGGGGGAAAACACAGATACGCAGTATTTT

abundance: few
v_gene: TRBV7-6
j_gene: TRBJ2-7
d_gene: .
CDR3aa: CASSPGLTPYEQYF
CDR3nt: TGTGCCAGCAGCCCCGGGCTGACACCCTACGAGCAGTACTTC

abundance: few
v_gene: TRBV5-1
j_gene: TRBJ2-1
d_gene: .
CDR3aa: CASSSDYRSEQFF
CDR3nt: TGCGCCAGCAGCTCGGACTACCGGTCTGAGCAGTTCTTC

abundance: .
v_gene: TRBV12-3/TRBV12-4
j_gene: TRBJ1-2
d_gene: .
CDR3aa: CASSLRRAIRGYTF
CDR3nt: TGTGCCAGCAGTTTAAGGAGGGCAATTCGGGGCTACACCTTC

abundance: .
v_gene: TRBV27
j_gene: TRBJ2-2
d_gene: TRBD1
CDR3aa: CASRIQGGIGELFF
CDR3nt: TGTGCCAGCAGAATACAGGGGGGAATCGGGGAGCTGTTTTTT